This T cell receptor (beta chain) was captured in a study of T cells in Graves' hyperthyroidism and ophthalmopathy. This clonotype has a handful of counts. Its antigen is currently unknown. Germline-derived CDR1 and CDR2 are LNHNV and YYDKDF (reference sequence). V shed 1 base and J 2 bases; nucleotides not matched to a gene: 2. The CDR3 has 15 residues. Notes on the study in general: The model identified upcoming ophthalmopathy a median roughly 6 months ahead of onset. Blood shared most expanded thyroid clonotypes above 0.001.

Amplification of TCR beta CDR3 regions used RNA as the template. First-round RT-PCR of the TCR CDR3 relied on the HTBI primer set. TCRdb itself ran the multiplex PCR reads through MiXCR, one entry per CDR3 protein. This table holds roughly 650,000 distinct CDR3 sequences, 16% found once. Inclusion characteristics of ophthalmopathy patients comprised a Clinical Activity Score of at least 3, a NOSPECS grade of at least 4, and duration under 3 months. Exclusions: uncontrolled infection, other autoimmune disease, pregnancy, lactation. Sequenced input: blood. This clonotype was sampled from a woman between 40 and 55 years old with Graves' ophthalmopathy. The V gene is TRBV15, the J gene TRBJ2-5; TRBD1 aligns across 9 bases. CDR3 in amino acids: CATSRAGQGQETQYF. CDR3 coding DNA: TGTGCCACCAGCAGAGCTGGACAGGGGCAAGAGACCCAGTACTTC.